This T cell receptor (beta chain) is from a study of Ad26.COV2.S vaccination and SARS-CoV-2 variants. Study overall: Once or twice, 56 days apart, Ad26.COV2.S was delivered intramuscularly.

Per the germline V gene, CDR1 is KGHDR and CDR2 is SFDVKD. Trimming cost V 7 bases and J 0 bases, with 8 bases left between them. The CDR3 spans 13 residues. A remark on this clone: As yet, its antigen is unknown.

Libraries were prepared by immunoSEQ multiplex PCR; TCRdb keeps only in-frame clonotypes and omits some of them. Of over 400,000 clones in the sample, roughly 87% were seen once. Documented treatment: 15 to 20 received Ad26.COV2.S at low or high dose, single or two shots; roughly five received placebo; per-sample allocation not given. All samples were drawn on day 63, counting from the first vaccine or placebo injection. Study results and caveats: Vaccine recipients had higher spike-specific TCR breadth than placebo recipients.

Source: peripheral blood, taken in a trial of Ad26.COV2.S vaccine versus placebo. The genes are TRBV24-1 and TRBJ1-1; TRBD1 is a possible D gene (5 bases). The receptor was isolated from a person aged 18-65 years who received the Ad26.COV2.S COVID-19 vaccine or a placebo. CDR3 protein: CATRGPMNTEAFF. The CDR3 DNA follows: TGTGCCACCAGGGGACCTATGAACACTGAAGCTTTCTTT.